The clone carrying this T cell receptor (beta chain) appeared a single time. As handled by the study authors: Reference gene primers were amplified, and this amplification served to estimate nucleated cell counts. Generated by immunoSEQ multiplex PCR, the TCRdb table keeps only in-frame clones and is missing some. The V and J calls and clone size were taken over from that table, and D and trimming were inferred from the DNA. The sample includes 210,000 or so clones, 90% of them seen just once. A Seattle source enrolled patients during active infection and followed them longitudinally. This sample is part of a study of blood T cell repertoires in COVID-19. About the study: Sites across the United States, Italy and Spain contributed samples from acute and convalescent COVID-19.

The sequence came from a man younger than 40 with COVID-19, enrolled during active disease. The sample was peripheral blood.

CDR3 residues: CASSLAQGRNSPLHF. For the CDR3, the DNA is TGCGCCAGCAGCTTGGCCCAGGGCAGGAATTCACCCCTCCACTTT. The chain links TRBV5-1 to TRBJ1-6; D is perhaps TRBD1 (5 bases). Deletions cut 0 bases from V and 7 bases from J, with 11 bases between. There are 15 residues in the CDR3. In germline, CDR1 is SGHRS, CDR2 YFSETQ.